This T cell receptor beta chain is drawn from a study of PD-1 blockade in classical Hodgkin lymphoma. Overall study context: Nivolumab 3 mg/kg was given intravenously every 2 weeks. Findings of the study overall: Complete responders' baseline diversity resembled that of newly diagnosed patients. Relative to healthy donors, newly diagnosed patients reportedly had lower baseline TCR diversity, which was reported as lower still in relapsed/refractory patients. Diversity in CD4+ TCRs, unlike that measured in CD8+ TCRs, had risen significantly by C4D1.

Sequencing was performed with immunoSEQ multiplex PCR; in TCRdb, only in-frame clones are kept and a portion is missing. The sample holds approximately 73,000 clones, under 95% seen once. The germline V gene has CDR1 MNHEY and CDR2 SMNVEV (reference sequence). There are 19 residues in the CDR3. V shed 2 bases, J shed 4 bases, and the junction held 8 bases outside the gene matches. In every patient, relapse followed autologous stem cell transplantation, while exposure to brentuximab vedotin differed. A note on this clone: Its antigen is unknown.

The chain has TRBV27 and TRBJ2-2; the match to TRBD2 covers 15 bases. The material sequenced was peripheral blood mononuclear cells (PBMCs), taken at baseline. This receptor was taken from a human donor with classical Hodgkin lymphoma. CDR3 DNA sequence: TGTGCCAGCAGTTTAACGGGACTAGCGGGAGGCCCAGGCACCGGGGAGCTGTTTTTT. Residues: CASSLTGLAGGPGTGELFF.